Given below is one T cell receptor (delta chain) in context. This likely traces to a read error, being one base from a far larger clone. Additional DNA sequences in this sample encode the identical CDR3. This sample was taken from a study of γδ T cells in repeated Plasmodium falciparum infection. Across the whole study: Over roughly 600 days, donors received four mosquito-bite P. falciparum NF54 infections.

Both TRG and TRD chains were sequenced from each sorted sample. TCRdb fed the multiplex PCR reads into CATT to redo clone calling. The top ten clones hold over 8% of a sample with 75,000 to 100,000 delta-chain clones, 1.4% of them seen once. This TCR was sampled from a pool of human donors (malaria-infected and uninfected, not separated). Material for sequencing was gamma-delta T cells from blood.

The CDR3, as DNA: TGTGCTCTTGGGGAACTTTCAGTCATGGGGGATACAACCGATAAACTTATCTTT. This gives the protein CALGELSVMGDTTDKLIF. The chain joins TRDV1 to TRDJ1; 10 bases map to TRDD3. Germline assignment: CDR1 TSWWSYY and CDR2 QGS. The CDR3 spans 18 residues.